The following is a T cell receptor (beta chain) sequence with its context. Its antigen remains unidentified. The input lacks base qualities; no much larger clone sits a single base away. This entry is derived from a study of blood T cell repertoires in COVID-19 (dated by TCRdb to 2019 to 2021). Regarding the complete study: The collaborator samples originated in the United States, Italy and Spain and spanned the acute and convalescent phases of COVID-19. The samples were drawn from the first 160 participants of the ongoing ImmuneRACE study and from over a thousand subjects provided by 6 global collaborators. HLA class I and class II types, where available, came from metadata supplied by the sample provider rather than from assay-based typing. Nearly every sample came with metadata listing a de-identified subject ID, COVID-19 status, age in years and sex. The repertoires were released in a freely available public database meant as a resource for research on the immune response to SARS-CoV-2. The material from the prospective study consisted of cDNA or gDNA derived from T cells, B-cell-depleted T cells, or PBMCs. Subjects who had been exposed to COVID-19, were actively infected with it, or had recovered from it provided the deeply sampled blood TCRbeta repertoires that made up the dataset. What the work shows at the level of the full study, not this receptor alone: The amount of clinical and demographic metadata varied by source and participant and was provided uncurated.

The immunoSEQ Assay, a bias-controlled multiplex PCR, was used to amplify TCRbeta CDR3 regions from genomic DNA. The original pipeline was this. Within the assay, amplification of reference gene primers was used to estimate how many nucleated cells each sample contained. Sequence reads were collapsed and filtered to measure the absolute abundance of every unique TCRbeta CDR3 rearrangement. For each sample, productive Simpson clonality was calculated by taking the square root of Simpson's diversity index across productive rearrangements. The immuneACCESS repertoire file appears here via TCRdb, limited to in-frame rearrangements. These files lack a portion of the clones; in checked studies, under half of the deficit traces to unresolved V genes, and the cause of the others is not known. V, J and clone size derive from that table, while D and trimming were established from the DNA sequence. The sample data list a few hundred thousand clones, and 70% to 90% of these were observed just once. More than 2% of the sample is held by the ten biggest clonotypes.

Enrolling through a virtual design, the prospective study's participants ranged in age from roughly 18 to 95 years and lived across more than 20 United States geographic areas. To assign participants to cohorts, the prospective study relied on clinical history that participants themselves reported in a screening survey and a study questionnaire. Recovered participants in ImmuneRACE Cohort 3 were defined by two consecutive negative NP/OP PCR tests, clearance by a healthcare professional, or resolution of symptoms. Each participant in the prospective study had whole blood, serum and a nasopharyngeal or oropharyngeal swab collected by mobile phlebotomists. Prospective study participants could optionally give additional blood draws and questionnaires over a roughly 2-month period. Prospective study blood samples were shipped either frozen or at room temperature before DNA extraction. This clonotype was sampled from a man between 25 and 39 years old who had recovered from COVID-19. Material for sequencing was PBMCs or T cells enriched from blood (not recorded which).

The DNA sequence follows: TGTGCCAGCAGTCCCCCGGGGGGCACAAGAGGGCTAGCAGGTTTAAAGACCCAGTACTTC. Its coded protein is CASSPPGGTRGLAGLKTQYF. Rearrangement joined TRBV2 to TRBJ2-5, with TRBD2 tentatively as D gene (7 bases match). The cysteine opens and the phenylalanine closes a CDR3 of 20 amino acids. The DNA shown is the 60-base CDR3, in frame from base 1. Sequences SNHLY (CDR1) and FYNNEI (CDR2) are obtained from the germline V gene. At the junction V is shortened by 5 bases and J by 6 bases, with 34 bases in between.